This entry is about one TCR beta chain. The data belong to a study of blood T cell repertoires in COVID-19. Study overall: Spain, Italy and the United States supplied samples that represented acute and convalescent COVID-19. Sources were T cells, B-cell-depleted T cells, or PBMCs; the material itself was cDNA or gDNA.

Authors' analysis steps: Scientists estimated how many nucleated cells there were by amplifying reference gene primers. Method: immunoSEQ multiplex PCR; TCRdb's copy keeps in-frame clones and lacks some. Clonal size and the V and J genes are those of that table, whereas D and trimming came from the DNA. The repertoire holds about 140,000 clones, with around four fifths as singletons. The source of this sequence is a woman aged 80 or over with acute or convalescent COVID-19. The sequenced sample consisted of peripheral blood.

CDR3 DNA: TGCGCCAGCAGCTTGTCTGGGACAGACCGTGAAAAACTGTTTTTT. Residues: CASSLSGTDREKLFF. The chain is built from TRBV5-1 and TRBJ1-4; TRBD1 matches 7 bases. There are 15 residues in the CDR3. In germline, CDR1 is SGHRS, CDR2 YFSETQ. Trimming at V came to 1 base and at J to 7 bases, leaving 7 bases not matched to a gene.